One sample yielded the 21 T cell receptor beta chains listed below, sequenced in a study of cytomegalovirus exposure and HLA in healthy donors. Researchers ran the PCR with 60 Vbeta and 13 Jbeta primers. Libraries were prepared by immunoSEQ multiplex PCR; TCRdb keeps only in-frame clonotypes and omits some of them. The sample holds hundreds of thousands of clones; over 60% are singletons and the top ten take 0.6% to 0.65%. Sequencing was performed on PBMCs. The source is a man aged 18-30 years in good health and CMV-seronegative.

The chain couples TRBV4-1 to TRBJ2-3; 7 bases align to TRBD2. Trimming removed 1 base from V and 1 base from J; junction bases left unmatched: 2. The CDR3 covers 15 residues. The germline CDR1 and CDR2 sequences are MGHRA and YSYEKL. CDR3 sequence: CASSQVSGRTDTQYF. The DNA for the CDR3 is TGCGCCAGCAGCCAAGTTAGCGGGCGCACAGATACGCAGTATTTT.

This clone was detected only once. Here the CDR3 reads CASSPGTGRQPQHF. The CDR3, as DNA: TGTGCCAGCAGTCCCGGGACAGGGAGGCAGCCCCAGCATTTT. J is TRBJ1-5 and V is TRBV28; TRBD1 aligns across 9 bases. After removal of 5 bases from V and 7 bases from J, the junction contained 6 bases not matched to a gene. Germline assignment: CDR1 MDHEN and CDR2 SYDVKM. The length of the CDR3 is 14 residues.

This clone was seen more than once but under ten times. This chain connects TRBV28 to TRBJ2-7; 12 bases are a match to TRBD1. Trimming removed 3 bases from V and 2 bases from J; junction bases left unmatched: 20. The CDR3 runs 21 residues. The germline CDR1 and CDR2 sequences are MDHEN and SYDVKM. The chain's CDR3 is CASSFYTSGQGAPVWAYEQYF. The CDR3 DNA sequence: TGTGCCAGCAGTTTCTATACCTCGGGACAGGGGGCGCCGGTCTGGGCCTACGAGCAGTACTTC.

V usage is TRBV11-2 and J usage is TRBJ2-1; 9 positions agree with TRBD2. Germline lookup yields CDR1 SGHAT and CDR2 FQNNGV. The CDR3 covers 15 residues. V was pared by 5 bases and J by 9 bases, with 11 bases of the junction left unmatched. CDR3 sequence reads: CASSPMGLALSEQFF. The DNA of the CDR3 is TGTGCCAGCAGCCCCATGGGACTAGCTCTGTCTGAGCAGTTCTTC. Full variable domain (outside the CDR3, taken from reference TRBV11-2 and TRBJ2-1): EAGVAQSPRYKIIEKRQSVAFWCNPISGHATLYWYQQILGQGPKLLIQFQNNGVVDDSQLPKDRFSAERLKGVDSTLKIQPAKLEDSAVYLCASSPMGLALSEQFFGPGTRLTVL.

The rearrangement joins TRBV6-5 to TRBJ1-6, with TRBD1 as a possible D gene (6 bases). Germline-derived CDR1 and CDR2 are MNHEY and SVGAGI. Trimming removed 5 bases at V and 5 bases at J, with 10 bases between. CDR3 size: 14 residues. The CDR3, as DNA: TGTGCCAGCAGTGACAGGTGGCATAATTCACCCCTCCACTTT. The encoded protein is CASSDRWHNSPLHF.

The chain employs TRBV5-1 and TRBJ2-7, with 9 bases matching TRBD2. The V gene end was trimmed by 0 bases and the J gene end by 6 bases; junction bases not matched to a gene: 4. Germline CDR1 is SGHRS and CDR2 is YFSETQ. The CDR3 runs 14 residues. The CDR3 region is CASSLVSGSTEQYF. CDR3 bases: TGCGCCAGCAGCTTGGTTAGCGGGAGCACCGAGCAGTACTTC.

This chain joins TRBV6-1 and TRBJ2-1; D gene unclear. The germline V and J ends were trimmed by 0 bases and 9 bases, with 9 bases remaining between them. Germline V lookup: CDR1 MNHNS, CDR2 SASEGT. The CDR3 runs to 13 residues. The DNA for the CDR3 is TGTGCCAGCAGTGAAGCGTGGTGGGCTGAGCAGTTCTTC. Its translation: CASSEAWWAEQFF.

The rearrangement uses TRBV7-8 and TRBJ1-2; perhaps TRBD1 as D (5 bases). CDR3 length equals 13 residues. V lost 7 bases and J lost 2, with 11 bases in between. Germline-derived CDR1 and CDR2 are SGHVS and FQNEAQ. DNA of the CDR3: TGTGCCAGCACCTTGACAGCGAACTATGGCTACACCTTC. This sequence encodes CASTLTANYGYTF. Full variable domain (rest looked up from reference TRBV7-8 and TRBJ1-2): GAGVSQSPRYKVAKRGQDVALRCDPISGHVSLFWYQQALGQGPEFLTYFQNEAQLDKSGLPSDRFFAERPEGSVSTLKIQRTQQEDSAVYLCASTLTANYGYTFGSGTRLTVV.

V usage is TRBV30 and J usage is TRBJ1-1; D might be TRBD1 (6 bases). Between the trimmed V and J ends, which lost 0 bases and 7 bases, there was a span of 15 bases. This CDR3 is built from 14 residues. Germline CDR1 GTSNPN, CDR2 SVGIG (reference sequence). The CDR3 sequence: CAWSVEGGFGEAFF. Written as DNA, the CDR3 is TGTGCCTGGAGTGTTGAGGGGGGGTTCGGTGAAGCTTTCTTT.

The chain links TRBV5-1 to TRBJ2-7; a weak D match, TRBD2 (6 bases). Germline loops: CDR1 SGHRS, CDR2 YFSETQ. The CDR3 runs 13 residues. V was clipped by 1 base and J by 3 bases, with 8 bases between them. CDR3 protein: CASSLMGGYEQYF. CDR3 bases: TGCGCCAGCAGCTTGATGGGGGGCTACGAGCAGTACTTC.

This chain connects TRBV5-4 to TRBJ2-3; D unresolved. This CDR3 has 16 residues. Germline loops: CDR1 SGHNT, CDR2 YYREEE (reference sequence). V was trimmed by 1 base and J by 5 bases, leaving 17 bases between them. CDR3 loop: CASSLYGAVNGDTQYF. CDR3 sequence (DNA): TGTGCCAGCAGCTTGTACGGCGCGGTAAATGGAGATACGCAGTATTTT.

Comment on this clone: One end of the junction is discordant with germline, which a read error may explain. This chain joins TRBV7-9 and TRBJ1-2; 9 bases are shared with TRBD1. Germline assignment: CDR1 SEHNR and CDR2 FQNEAQ (reference sequence). This CDR3 has 14 residues. The CDR3 sequence is CSSSFEGQGYGYTF. CDR3 nucleotides: TGTTCCAGCAGCTTCGAGGGACAGGGCTATGGCTACACCTTC.

This sequence joins TRBV7-3 and TRBJ2-7; 7 bases match TRBD2. The germline V gene encodes CDR1 SGHTA and CDR2 FQGTGA. CDR3 length: 14 amino acids. Trimming cost V 2 bases and J 3 bases; bases outside gene matches: 4. The CDR3 DNA sequence: TGTGCCAGCAGCTTATTTGGCGGGAGCTACGAGCAGTACTTC. The encoded protein is CASSLFGGSYEQYF.

Worth noting for this clone: The junction departs from germline at one end; a sequencing error may be responsible. V gene TRBV7-9 combines with J gene TRBJ2-7; 11 bases align to TRBD1. This CDR3 is built from 16 residues. Looked up from germline, CDR1 is SEHNR and CDR2 is FQNEAQ (reference sequence). CDR3 loop: CSSSSVDRGLGNEQYF. Written as DNA, the CDR3 is TGTTCCAGCAGCTCCGTGGACAGGGGGCTAGGGAACGAGCAGTACTTC.

The V call is TRBV27, the J call TRBJ2-7, with 9 positions matching TRBD1. Germline CDR1 reads MNHEY; CDR2 reads SMNVEV (reference sequence). J was trimmed by 7 bases and V by 6 bases; bases with no gene match: 10. This CDR3 contains 14 residues. The CDR3 sequence: CASSEGQGSGEQYF. As DNA, the CDR3 is TGTGCCAGCAGCGAGGGACAGGGTAGTGGGGAGCAGTACTTC.

This clone came up a few times. This sequence joins TRBV27 and TRBJ1-1; unclear D gene. CDR3 size: 15 residues. Germline V gene data show CDR1 as MNHEY and CDR2 as SMNVEV (reference sequence). Trimming shortened V by 2 bases and J by 0 bases, and 10 bases separated the two germline ends. CDR3 sequence reads: CASSLSPGVNTEAFF. CDR3 sequence (DNA): TGTGCCAGCAGTTTAAGTCCAGGTGTGAACACTGAAGCTTTCTTT.

The rearrangement uses TRBV27 and TRBJ2-7, with 12 bases lining up with TRBD1. V was clipped by 5 bases and J by 0 bases; unmatched bases: 2. The CDR3 has 15 amino acids. Germline V gene data show CDR1 as MNHEY and CDR2 as SMNVEV (reference sequence). The CDR3 sequence is CASSLGQGASYEQYF. As DNA, the CDR3 is TGTGCCAGCAGTCTGGGACAGGGGGCCTCCTACGAGCAGTACTTC.

This clone was detected only once. V and J are TRBV28 and TRBJ2-1; 10 positions agree with TRBD1. V shed 4 bases, J shed 1 base, and the junction held 13 bases outside the gene matches. The CDR3 loop spans 19 amino acids. Looked up from germline, CDR1 is MDHEN and CDR2 is SYDVKM. The CDR3 bases are TGTGCCAGCAGTTCCACTCGGGGGACAGGGGTAGGGTCCTACAATGAGCAGTTCTTC. Protein: CASSSTRGTGVGSYNEQFF.

The chain has TRBV23-1 and TRBJ2-3; no reliable D call. TRBV23-1 is an ORF for which the function is uncertain. Trimming cost V 4 bases and J 2 bases, with 19 bases left between them. The length of the CDR3 is 17 residues. This CDR3 reads CASSPHLSPVVTDTQYF. CDR3 nucleotide sequence: TGCGCCAGCAGTCCCCACCTCTCGCCCGTAGTCACAGATACGCAGTATTTT.

V is TRBV5-6 and J is TRBJ1-2; 9 positions agree with TRBD1. Germline lookup yields CDR1 SGHDT and CDR2 YYEEEE. The CDR3 totals 17 residues. Germline trimming cut 3 bases from V and 7 bases from J; bases unmatched to any gene: 16. CDR3 protein: CASSSAVGQGIVGGYTF. In DNA, the CDR3 is TGTGCCAGCAGCTCCGCCGTGGGACAGGGTATTGTAGGTGGCTACACCTTC.

V is TRBV4-1 and J is TRBJ2-7; 8 bases agree with TRBD1. CDR3 length: 14 residues. V trimming: 1 base; J trimming: 7 bases; junction bases outside the gene matches: 6. CDR1 is MGHRA and CDR2 is YSYEKL in the germline V gene. The CDR3 DNA reads as TGCGCCAGCAGCCAAGGTCAGGGGGCGCGAGAGCAGTACTTC. It encodes CASSQGQGAREQYF.